This T cell receptor beta chain was sequenced during a study of blood T cell repertoires in COVID-19. Study as a whole: The United States, Italy and Spain provided the acute and convalescent COVID-19 samples.

Per the study methods: By means of reference gene primer amplification, nucleated cell counts were estimated. Here immunoSEQ multiplex PCR was the method, and the copy in TCRdb shows in-frame clones only, minus some. The DNA was the basis for D and trimming; V, J and clone size are from that table. Here the sample spans 62,000 or so clones, around 90% being singletons. The CDR3 totals 14 residues. Trimming stripped 0 bases from V and 1 base from J, with 6 bases between. Germline CDR1 and CDR2: SEHNR and FQNEAQ (reference sequence). The source of this sequence is a human donor in a cohort sampled during active COVID-19. Specimen: peripheral blood. The chain uses TRBV7-9 and TRBJ2-5; no definite D call. CDR3 residues: CASSLARSQETQYF. Written as DNA, the CDR3 is TGTGCCAGCAGCTTAGCGCGGAGCCAAGAGACCCAGTACTTC.